This TCR beta chain is drawn from a study of blood T cell repertoires in COVID-19. Study summary: COVID-19 samples, acute and convalescent, were from the United States, Italy and Spain. Sources were T cells, B-cell-depleted T cells, or PBMCs; the material itself was cDNA or gDNA.

The CDR3 has 17 amino acids. The ends lost 0 bases at V and 4 bases at J; junction bases unmatched: 4. The germline V gene has CDR1 SGHRS and CDR2 YFSETQ. In the authors' methods: How many nucleated cells were present was estimated from reference gene primer amplification. Only in-frame clones appear in the TCRdb table, and some are missing; sequencing was by immunoSEQ multiplex PCR. V and J calls and clone size are copied from that table; D and trimming were computed from the DNA. The data hold more than 150,000 clones, with around 90% observed a single time. Specimen: peripheral blood. The rearrangement joins TRBV5-1 to TRBJ2-1; 13 nucleotides align to TRBD2. This TCR was sampled from a man aged 35-49 years with acute or convalescent COVID-19. The DNA of the CDR3 is TGCGCCAGCAGCTTGGAACTAGCGGGGGGGTGGTACAATGAGCAGTTCTTC. It encodes CASSLELAGGWYNEQFF. The entire variable domain, with the rest obtained from reference TRBV5-1 and TRBJ2-1, is as follows: KAGVTQTPRYLIKTRGQQVTLSCSPISGHRSVSWYQQTPGQGLQFLFEYFSETQRNKGNFPGRFSGRQFSNSRSEMNVSTLELGDSALYLCASSLELAGGWYNEQFFGPGTRLTVL.